Following are 11 T cell receptor beta chains from one sample sequenced in a study of control samples from healthy donors and cancer patients. Sequencing was performed with immunoSEQ multiplex PCR; in TCRdb, only in-frame clones are kept and a portion is missing. This sample has tens of thousands of clones, with approximately 90% found just once. Specimen: blood. These receptors were obtained from a woman in her 50s in good health.

V usage is TRBV19 and J usage is TRBJ2-4; the D gene is possibly TRBD1 (6 bases). Per germline, CDR1 LNHDA and CDR2 SQIVND (reference sequence). V lost 4 bases and J lost 6, with 7 bases in between. This CDR3 region has 12 residues. CDR3 residues: CASSTGANIQYF. For the CDR3, the DNA is TGTGCCAGTAGTACAGGGGCAAACATTCAGTACTTC.

The genes are TRBV18 and TRBJ2-1; 9 bases agree with TRBD1. The CDR3 totals 13 residues. From germline, CDR1 is KGHSH and CDR2 LQKENI. V gave up 1 base and J gave up 13 bases; unmatched junction bases: 5. This CDR3 is CASSPQDRGYQFF. CDR3 nucleotide sequence: TGTGCCAGCTCACCACAGGACAGGGGTTATCAGTTCTTC.

For this clone: The conserved final phenylalanine or tryptophan is absent from the CDR3, which likely points to a read error. This chain uses TRBV27 with TRBJ2-7; D may be TRBD1 (5 bases). This CDR3 is built from 13 residues. V dropped 2 bases and J dropped 7 bases, with 12 bases sitting between them. CDR1 is MNHEY and CDR2 is SMNVEV in the germline V gene (reference sequence). Here the CDR3 DNA reads TGTGCCAGCAGTTTAATTCAGGGTTCAGAGCAGTACTTA. It specifies CASSLIQGSEQYL.

The J gene is TRBJ1-4, the V gene TRBV9; the D gene is possibly TRBD1 (5 bases). V was trimmed by 0 bases and J by 8 bases, leaving 14 bases between them. The CDR3 covers 15 residues. Germline V gives CDR1 SGDLS, CDR2 YYNGEE. The CDR3 DNA reads as TGTGCCAGCAGCGTAGCTCCCCAGGGAGGGGAAAAACTGTTTTTT. The encoded protein is CASSVAPQGGEKLFF.

The V gene is TRBV5-1, the J gene TRBJ1-2, with D maybe TRBD1 (6 bases). V was clipped by 7 bases and J by 4 bases, with 11 bases between them. The length of the CDR3 is 12 residues. Germline values: CDR1 SGHRS, CDR2 YFSETQ. DNA of the CDR3: TGCGCCAGCTCTGGACAGAGCTATGGCTACACCTTC. Encoded protein: CASSGQSYGYTF. Together with reference TRBV5-1 and TRBJ1-2, the CDR3 gives the full variable domain: KAGVTQTPRYLIKTRGQQVTLSCSPISGHRSVSWYQQTPGQGLQFLFEYFSETQRNKGNFPGRFSGRQFSNSRSEMNVSTLELGDSALYLCASSGQSYGYTFGSGTRLTVV.

This clone was picked up one time. The chain combines TRBV27 with TRBJ1-1; no definite D call. Germline V lookup: CDR1 MNHEY, CDR2 SMNVEV (reference sequence). V was cut by 3 bases and J by 1 base, with 9 bases left in between. This CDR3 is 14 amino acids long. The CDR3: CASSFKGTNTEAFF. The CDR3 DNA reads as TGTGCCAGCAGTTTTAAGGGAACGAACACTGAAGCTTTCTTT.

The V call is TRBV29-1, the J call TRBJ2-7; TRBD2 matches at 7 bases. Trimming removed 6 bases from V and 0 bases from J; junction bases left unmatched: 5. CDR1 and CDR2 from the germline V gene are SQVTM and ANQGSEA. The CDR3 has 13 residues. Here the CDR3 DNA reads TGCAGCGTAAAGCGGGGTAGCTCCTACGAGCAGTACTTC. Residues: CSVKRGSSYEQYF.

The chain joins TRBV9 to TRBJ2-2; D gene uncertain. Germline V gene data show CDR1 as SGDLS and CDR2 as YYNGEE. This CDR3 comprises 14 residues. V dropped 0 bases and J dropped 4 bases, with 7 bases sitting between them. The CDR3, as DNA: TGTGCCAGCAGCGTAGCTACTTTCACCGGGGAGCTGTTTTTT. It is translated as CASSVATFTGELFF.

The V and J genes are TRBV7-8 and TRBJ2-3, with TRBD1 matching over 8 bases. Losses at the gene ends were 1 base for V and 6 bases for J; bases not matched to a gene: 9. Looked up from germline, CDR1 is SGHVS and CDR2 is FQNEAQ. This CDR3 region has 16 residues. The CDR3, as DNA: TGTGCCAGCAGCTTAGTTTGGGCAGGGGGCGTCGATACGCAGTATTTT. Encoded protein: CASSLVWAGGVDTQYF. The full variable domain, rest sourced from reference TRBV7-8 and TRBJ2-3, is GAGVSQSPRYKVAKRGQDVALRCDPISGHVSLFWYQQALGQGPEFLTYFQNEAQLDKSGLPSDRFFAERPEGSVSTLKIQRTQQEDSAVYLCASSLVWAGGVDTQYFGPGTRLTVL.

The chain combines TRBV9 with TRBJ2-5; 8 nucleotides match TRBD1. Germline CDR1 is SGDLS and CDR2 is YYNGEE. Losses at the gene ends were 3 bases for V and 5 bases for J; bases not matched to a gene: 12. The CDR3 extends over 16 amino acids. The CDR3 loop reads CASSANAGQGGETQYF. The CDR3 DNA reads TGTGCCAGCAGCGCCAACGCCGGACAGGGCGGGGAGACCCAGTACTTC.

The chain uses TRBV19 and TRBJ1-1; possible D gene TRBD1, 5 bases. The CDR3 has 16 residues. V was cut by 3 bases and J by 1 base, with 15 bases left in between. Per germline, CDR1 LNHDA and CDR2 SQIVND (reference sequence). The CDR3 DNA reads as TGTGCCAGTAGTATTAGGGGTAAAAAACAGAACACTGAAGCTTTCTTT. Translating gives CASSIRGKKQNTEAFF.